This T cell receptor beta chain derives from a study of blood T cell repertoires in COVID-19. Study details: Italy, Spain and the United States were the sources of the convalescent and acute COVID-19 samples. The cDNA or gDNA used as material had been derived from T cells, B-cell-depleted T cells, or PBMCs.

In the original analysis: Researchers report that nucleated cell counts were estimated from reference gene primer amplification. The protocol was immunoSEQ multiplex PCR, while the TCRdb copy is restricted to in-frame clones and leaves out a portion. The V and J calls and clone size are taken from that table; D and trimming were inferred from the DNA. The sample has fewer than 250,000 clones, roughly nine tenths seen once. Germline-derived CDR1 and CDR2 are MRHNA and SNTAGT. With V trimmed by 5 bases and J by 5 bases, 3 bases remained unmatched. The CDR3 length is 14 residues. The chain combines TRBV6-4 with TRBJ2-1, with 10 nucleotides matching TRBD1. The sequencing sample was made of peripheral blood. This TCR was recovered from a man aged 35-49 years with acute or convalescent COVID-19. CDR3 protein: CASSTGQGDNEQFF. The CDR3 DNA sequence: TGTGCCAGCAGTACCGGACAGGGGGACAATGAGCAGTTCTTC.